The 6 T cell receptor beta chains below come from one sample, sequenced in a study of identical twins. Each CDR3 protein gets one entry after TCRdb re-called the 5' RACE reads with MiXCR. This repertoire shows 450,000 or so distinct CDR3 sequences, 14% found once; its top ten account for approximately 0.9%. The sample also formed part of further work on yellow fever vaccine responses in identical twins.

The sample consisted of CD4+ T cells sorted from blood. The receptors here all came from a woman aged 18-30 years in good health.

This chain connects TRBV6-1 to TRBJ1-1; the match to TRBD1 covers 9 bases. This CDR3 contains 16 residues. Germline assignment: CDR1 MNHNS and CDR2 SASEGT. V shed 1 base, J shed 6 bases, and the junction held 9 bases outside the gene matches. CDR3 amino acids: CASSEVFGTGSPEAFF. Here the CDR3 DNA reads TGTGCCAGCAGTGAAGTCTTCGGGACAGGGTCGCCTGAAGCTTTCTTT.

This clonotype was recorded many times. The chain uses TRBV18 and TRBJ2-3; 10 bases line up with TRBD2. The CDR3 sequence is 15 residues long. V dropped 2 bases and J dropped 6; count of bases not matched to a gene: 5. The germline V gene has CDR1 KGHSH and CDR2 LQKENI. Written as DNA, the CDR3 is TGTGCCAGCTCACCAGGGCTAGCGGGAGTGGATACGCAGTATTTT. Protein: CASSPGLAGVDTQYF. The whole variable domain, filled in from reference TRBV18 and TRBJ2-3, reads NAGVMQNPRHLVRRRGQEARLRCSPMKGHSHVYWYRQLPEEGLKFMVYLQKENIIDESGMPKERFSAEFPKEGPSILRIQQVVRGDSAAYFCASSPGLAGVDTQYFGPGTRLTVL.

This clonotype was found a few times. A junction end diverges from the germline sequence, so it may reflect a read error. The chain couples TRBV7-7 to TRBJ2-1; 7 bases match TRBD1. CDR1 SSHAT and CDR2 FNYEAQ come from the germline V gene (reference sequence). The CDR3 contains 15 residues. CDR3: CASSPTGESYNEQFF. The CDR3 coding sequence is TGTGCTAGCAGCCCAACAGGGGAATCCTACAATGAGCAGTTCTTC.

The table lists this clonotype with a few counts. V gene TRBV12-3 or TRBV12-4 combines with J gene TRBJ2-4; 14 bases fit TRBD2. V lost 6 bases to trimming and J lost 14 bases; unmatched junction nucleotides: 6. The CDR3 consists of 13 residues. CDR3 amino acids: CASSRLAGGPKYF. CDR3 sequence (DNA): TGTGCCAGCAGCCGACTAGCGGGAGGGCCTAAGTACTTC.

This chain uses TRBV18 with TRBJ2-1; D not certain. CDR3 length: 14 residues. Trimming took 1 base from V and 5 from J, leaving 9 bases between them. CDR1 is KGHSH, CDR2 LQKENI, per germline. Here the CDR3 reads CASSPLRIDNEQFF. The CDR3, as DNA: TGTGCCAGCTCACCACTGAGGATCGACAATGAGCAGTTCTTC.

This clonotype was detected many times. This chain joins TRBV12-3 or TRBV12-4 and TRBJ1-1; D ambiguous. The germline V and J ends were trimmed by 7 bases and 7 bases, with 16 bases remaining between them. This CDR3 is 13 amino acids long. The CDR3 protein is CASTVPGQNEAFF. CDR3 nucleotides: TGTGCCAGCACCGTCCCTGGGCAGAATGAAGCTTTCTTT.